The 27 T cell receptor beta chains below come from one sample, sequenced in a study of beta chain features in type 1 diabetes. General observations from the study: There was a moderate but significant shortening of TCRB CDR3s in all four CD4+ subsets of Type 1 diabetes patients.

These receptors' antigens are unknown. Isolated RNA was reverse transcribed in full, so expressed TCRB transcripts were sequenced. This table comes from immunoSEQ multiplex PCR, and its TCRdb copy is limited to in-frame clones, with some not included. Among 250,000 to 300,000 clones listed, around 25% were seen once. The sequenced sample was naive CD4+ T cells from blood. The receptors come from a young woman with type 1 diabetes.

The rearrangement joins TRBV4-1 to TRBJ2-7, with D perhaps matching TRBD2 (6 bases). The V and J ends lost 6 bases and 5 bases respectively, with 23 bases between them. Per germline, CDR1 MGHRA and CDR2 YSYEKL. CDR3 size: 16 residues. This CDR3 reads CASRQNPSGRGDEQYF. CDR3 nucleotides: TGCGCCAGCAGACAAAACCCCTCCGGGAGAGGCGACGAGCAGTACTTC.

Regarding this clone: The same CDR3 also results from other DNA sequences found in this sample. This rearrangement joins TRBV18 to TRBJ1-5; 9 nucleotides agree with TRBD1. Germline trimming cut 0 bases from V and 4 bases from J; bases unmatched to any gene: 1. CDR1 is KGHSH and CDR2 is LQKENI in the germline V gene. The CDR3 is 15 amino acids. The chain's CDR3 is CASSPPGQGNQPQHF. The CDR3 DNA sequence: TGTGCCAGCTCACCACCGGGACAGGGAAATCAGCCCCAGCATTTT.

This chain joins TRBV9 and TRBJ2-5, with a tentative D call TRBD2 (5 bases). The length of the CDR3 is 15 residues. Trimming pared 0 bases from V and 0 bases from J, leaving 9 bases between. Germline CDR1 and CDR2: SGDLS and YYNGEE. The CDR3 is CASSVERNYQETQYF. In DNA, the CDR3 is TGTGCCAGCAGCGTAGAGCGGAATTACCAAGAGACCCAGTACTTC.

This sequence joins TRBV5-4 and TRBJ2-1, with 8 positions matching TRBD1. CDR1 is SGHNT, CDR2 YYREEE, per germline (reference sequence). J was trimmed by 4 bases and V by 4 bases; bases with no gene match: 7. This CDR3 is 15 amino acids long. CDR3 sequence (DNA): TGTGCCAGCAGCAAAGACAGGGGCCGTTACAATGAGCAGTTCTTC. It codes for CASSKDRGRYNEQFF.

The chain couples TRBV18 to TRBJ2-3, with 7 nucleotides matching TRBD2. The germline gives CDR1 KGHSH, CDR2 LQKENI. The V and J ends lost 1 base and 0 bases, in that order; junction bases with no gene match: 4. The CDR3 loop spans 16 amino acids. CDR3 DNA sequence: TGTGCCAGCTCACCACGGGGGACTACTAGCACAGATACGCAGTATTTT. Its translation is CASSPRGTTSTDTQYF.

This sequence joins TRBV25-1 and TRBJ2-7; tentatively, D is TRBD2 (5 bases). CDR1 and CDR2 (germline): MGHDK, SYGVNS. This CDR3 has 13 residues. Trimming pared 5 bases from V and 1 base from J, leaving 9 bases between. The CDR3 reads CASSRLFSYEQYF. The CDR3 nucleotides read TGTGCCAGCAGTAGACTATTTTCCTACGAGCAGTACTTC.

The CDR3 here is CASSYAGTASYEQYF. For the CDR3, the DNA is TGTGCCAGCAGTTACGCCGGGACAGCCTCCTACGAGCAGTACTTC. V gene TRBV28 combines with J gene TRBJ2-7; TRBD1 matches 7 bases. The CDR3 has 15 amino acids. Trimming removed 4 bases from V and 0 bases from J; junction bases left unmatched: 6. Germline CDR1 reads MDHEN; CDR2 reads SYDVKM. The variable domain in full, with the rest retrieved from reference TRBV28 and TRBJ2-7, is DVKVTQSSRYLVKRTGEKVFLECVQDMDHENMFWYRQDPGLGLRLIYFSYDVKMKEKGDIPEGYSVSREKKERFSLILESASTNQTSMYLCASSYAGTASYEQYFGPGTRLTVT.

This clone was picked up a small number of times. The V call is TRBV4-2, the J call TRBJ1-2; 8 bases align to TRBD1. CDR3 length: 15 amino acids. Germline V gene data show CDR1 as LGHNA and CDR2 as YNFKEQ. V shed 6 bases, J shed 8 bases, and the junction held 14 bases outside the gene matches. For the CDR3, the DNA is TGTGCCAGCAGTCGAACACAGGGGGGAAATGAGGGCTACACCTTC. Translated, it gives CASSRTQGGNEGYTF.

The chain has TRBV29-1 and TRBJ2-5, with 7 bases that match TRBD1. CDR1 is SQVTM and CDR2 is ANQGSEA in the germline V gene. J was trimmed by 5 bases and V by 4 bases; bases with no gene match: 7. CDR3 length: 13 amino acids. The CDR3: CSVGYRGSETQYF. In nucleotides, the CDR3 is TGCAGCGTTGGGTACAGGGGTTCCGAGACCCAGTACTTC.

The rearrangement uses TRBV5-1 and TRBJ2-3, with a weak D call TRBD2 (5 bases). The length of the CDR3 is 14 residues. Trimming took off 0 bases at V and 0 bases at J, with 5 bases between the two ends. CDR1 SGHRS and CDR2 YFSETQ come from the germline V gene. CDR3 in amino acids: CASSLGESTDTQYF. DNA of the CDR3: TGCGCCAGCAGCTTGGGGGAGAGCACAGATACGCAGTATTTT.

The chain links TRBV7-2 to TRBJ2-1, with 8 bases that match TRBD2. Trimming took 1 base from V and 6 from J; bases not matched to a gene: 8. Germline CDR1 reads SGHTA; CDR2 reads FQGNSA. CDR3 length: 16 amino acids. The CDR3 DNA reads as TGTGCCAGCAGCTTAGGCGGGGGACTAGGTGTCAATGAGCAGTTCTTC. It specifies CASSLGGGLGVNEQFF.

The chain uses TRBV5-1 and TRBJ2-1; 7 positions agree with TRBD2. The germline CDR1 and CDR2 sequences are SGHRS and YFSETQ. This CDR3 is built from 12 residues. V lost 4 bases to trimming and J lost 13 bases; unmatched junction nucleotides: 8. The CDR3 nucleotides are TGCGCCAGCAGCGGCGGGGGTCCTCTACAGTTCTTC. It is translated as CASSGGGPLQFF.

In its sample, this clone was seen a few times. DNA for the CDR3: TGTGCCACCAGCAGAGATTTCGCCGGGACTAGTAGTGGTGAGCAGTTCTTC. This sequence encodes CATSRDFAGTSSGEQFF. The V call is TRBV15, the J call TRBJ2-1, with 8 bases matching TRBD2. This CDR3 spans 17 amino acids. The J segment lost 9 bases and the V segment lost 0 bases, leaving 13 bases of the junction unmatched. Germline CDR1 and CDR2: LNHNV and YYDKDF (reference sequence).

This clone was found a few times. The chain uses TRBV5-4 and TRBJ2-1; D possibly corresponds to TRBD1 (6 bases). V lost 2 bases, J lost 6 bases, and 15 bases lay in between. Germline loops: CDR1 SGHNT, CDR2 YYREEE (reference sequence). The CDR3 covers 15 residues. The DNA of the CDR3 is TGTGCCAGCAGCTTCGGGGCAGGGGTTGCCAATGAGCAGTTCTTC. Residues: CASSFGAGVANEQFF.

V and J are TRBV10-3 and TRBJ2-5, with 8 bases matching TRBD2. Germline values: CDR1 ENHRY, CDR2 SYGVKD. With V trimmed by 10 bases and J by 2 bases, 24 bases remained unmatched. The CDR3 totals 19 residues. The CDR3, as DNA: TGTGCCAGTACTGCCGGGACTAGAGGGTTAGTCAAGGAGCAAGAGACCCAGTACTTC. Translation gives CASTAGTRGLVKEQETQYF.

The genes are TRBV6-1 and TRBJ1-5, with a tentative D call TRBD1 (6 bases). The CDR3 has 17 amino acids. CDR1 MNHNS and CDR2 SASEGT come from the germline V gene. Trimming removed 2 bases from V and 0 bases from J, with 14 bases in between. CDR3 residues: CASSELDRGYSNQPQHF. In nucleotides, the CDR3 is TGTGCCAGCAGTGAATTGGACAGAGGGTATAGCAATCAGCCCCAGCATTTT.

This chain connects TRBV15 to TRBJ2-1; TRBD2 agrees at 12 bases. J was trimmed by 0 bases and V by 1 base; bases with no gene match: 4. Germline CDR1 is LNHNV and CDR2 is YYDKDF (reference sequence). The CDR3 loop spans 18 amino acids. In DNA, the CDR3 is TGTGCCACCAGCAGAGGACTAGCGGGAGACCCCTCCTACAATGAGCAGTTCTTC. Amino acid sequence: CATSRGLAGDPSYNEQFF.

This clone was picked up a small number of times. The V call is TRBV4-2, the J call TRBJ2-2, with a weak D call TRBD2 (5 bases). The CDR3 consists of 13 residues. Germline lookup yields CDR1 LGHNA and CDR2 YNFKEQ. V lost 4 bases to trimming and J lost 5 bases, with 8 bases between them. In DNA form, the CDR3 reads TGTGCCAGCAGCCGCCGGGATACCGGGGAGCTGTTTTTT. The encoded protein is CASSRRDTGELFF.

The chain joins TRBV20-1 to TRBJ2-1; 7 bases agree with TRBD2. CDR3 length: 11 residues. V lost 5 bases, J lost 9 bases, and 4 bases stayed unmatched. Germline V gene data show CDR1 as DFQATT and CDR2 as SNEGSKA (reference sequence). CDR3 in amino acids: CSASGGGEQFF. CDR3 nucleotides: TGCAGTGCTTCGGGAGGTGGTGAGCAGTTCTTC.

This clone showed up just a few times. The V gene is TRBV30, the J gene TRBJ1-4; D perhaps matches TRBD1 (6 bases). The length of the CDR3 is 13 residues. The germline CDR1 and CDR2 sequences are GTSNPN and SVGIG (reference sequence). V was pared by 4 bases and J by 5 bases, with 11 bases between. The DNA for the CDR3 is TGTGCCTGGAACCTACAGGGAAATGAAAAACTGTTTTTT. Its translation: CAWNLQGNEKLFF.

This clone was counted between two and nine times. This chain uses TRBV25-1 with TRBJ2-3; D remains unclear. CDR3 length equals 13 residues. Trimming took 3 bases from V and 2 from J, leaving 6 bases between them. Germline lookup yields CDR1 MGHDK and CDR2 SYGVNS. The CDR3 region has the DNA TGTGCCAGCAGTGAGCAGGTCACAGATACGCAGTATTTT. As protein: CASSEQVTDTQYF.

About this clone itself: This sample also contains other DNA sequences that code for the same CDR3. The chain combines TRBV28 with TRBJ1-1, with 8 positions matching TRBD1. J gave up 5 bases and V 6 bases, and 5 bases lay outside the gene matches. CDR1 and CDR2 (germline): MDHEN, SYDVKM. The CDR3 has 13 amino acids. The DNA of the CDR3 is TGTGCCAGCAGCCGAACAGGGGGAACTGAAGCTTTCTTT. This translates into CASSRTGGTEAFF.

This clone was observed a few times. CDR3 loop: CASSLELAGIVYF. The CDR3 bases are TGTGCCAGCAGCTTGGAATTGGCAGGGATCGTGTATTTT. The chain uses TRBV5-4 and TRBJ2-3, with a tentative D call TRBD1 (5 bases). Trimming removed 0 bases from V and 14 bases from J, with 16 bases in between. The CDR3 is 13 amino acids. CDR1 and CDR2 (germline): SGHNT, YYREEE (reference sequence).

This clone came up a few times. The genes are TRBV5-1 and TRBJ2-4; 9 bases align to TRBD2. The CDR3 is made up of 16 amino acids. CDR1 is SGHRS and CDR2 is YFSETQ in the germline V gene. J gave up 7 bases and V 0 bases, and 8 bases lay outside the gene matches. The CDR3 DNA follows: TGCGCCAGCAGCTTGGATAGCGGGAGAGTCGTGAACATTCAGTACTTC. Its translation: CASSLDSGRVVNIQYF.

The chain links TRBV5-1 to TRBJ2-3, with no clear D. From germline, CDR1 is SGHRS and CDR2 YFSETQ. V lost 4 bases, J lost 4 bases, and 7 bases lay in between. The CDR3 sequence is 12 residues long. The CDR3 DNA reads TGCGCCAGCAGCGCTAGTGCAGATACGCAGTATTTT. This encodes CASSASADTQYF.

This clone was found a few times. This chain uses TRBV29-1 with TRBJ2-1; 7 positions match TRBD1. The CDR3 has 14 residues. After removal of 5 bases from V and 3 bases from J, the junction contained 7 bases not matched to a gene. CDR1 is SQVTM, CDR2 ANQGSEA, per germline. The CDR3 nucleotides are TGCAGCGTTTCCCGGGACAGCCTCTACAATGAGCAGTTCTTC. As protein: CSVSRDSLYNEQFF.

This clone showed up just a few times. The V call is TRBV15, the J call TRBJ1-3; D ambiguous. Germline V gene data show CDR1 as LNHNV and CDR2 as YYDKDF (reference sequence). The CDR3 runs to 16 residues. V was clipped by 0 bases and J by 3 bases, with 12 bases between them. CDR3 protein: CATSRDQDTDGNTIYF. The CDR3 DNA reads TGTGCCACCAGCAGAGATCAAGACACAGATGGAAACACCATATATTTT.